Listed below are T cell receptor beta chains from one sample, sequenced in a study of blood T cells in healthy people across ages. TCRdb reanalysed the 5' RACE reads using MiXCR and keeps one entry per CDR3 protein. The data show some 1.8 million distinct CDR3 sequences, roughly two fifths seen once. Sequenced: blood. The source of these receptors is a human donor in good health. Both conserved end residues are part of each CDR3. Rows may omit the clone size; those that give it use once, few, many or a size class.

v_call: TRBV12-3/TRBV12-4; clone_size: .; cdr3_aa: CVSSLTPFYSGGMLEQFF
v_call: TRBV12-3/TRBV12-4; clone_size: many; cdr3_aa: CASSPIRGQETQYF
v_call: TRBV12-3/TRBV12-4; clone_size: many; cdr3_aa: CASSLWGDTQYF
v_call: TRBV12-3/TRBV12-4; clone_size: .; cdr3_aa: CASRLGTDEQYF
v_call: TRBV20-1; clone_size: .; cdr3_aa: CSAGGPVVGGYTF
v_call: TRBV20-1; clone_size: .; cdr3_aa: CSAKQGAEDYEQYF
v_call: TRBV6-2/TRBV6-3; clone_size: .; cdr3_aa: CASSYLAQPGDEQYF
v_call: TRBV2; clone_size: .; cdr3_aa: CASSEGRAYNEQFF
v_call: TRBV27; clone_size: .; cdr3_aa: CASSPGGQAFEQYF
v_call: TRBV12-3/TRBV12-4; clone_size: .; cdr3_aa: CASSFSQRMNTEAFF
v_call: TRBV15; clone_size: .; cdr3_aa: CATSRDEPLGSYGYTF
v_call: TRBV7-8; clone_size: .; cdr3_aa: CASSLPGSEIGIGVAFF
v_call: TRBV7-2; clone_size: .; cdr3_aa: CASSSLASGVQYF
v_call: TRBV29-1; clone_size: few; cdr3_aa: CSVERGGLEQFF
v_call: TRBV6-2/TRBV6-3; clone_size: few; cdr3_aa: CATERATLNYGYTF
v_call: TRBV7-2; clone_size: few; cdr3_aa: CASSLYPSVGRTRGRTETQYF
v_call: TRBV2; clone_size: .; cdr3_aa: CASSGDSRLYGYTF
v_call: TRBV27; clone_size: many; cdr3_aa: CASGRDSSVSGFF
v_call: TRBV28; clone_size: few; cdr3_aa: CASSPLGQAYNEQFF
v_call: TRBV6-6; clone_size: many; cdr3_aa: CASSYSTGAAGYTF
v_call: TRBV5-5; clone_size: .; cdr3_aa: CASSRGVTYNEQFF
v_call: TRBV29-1; clone_size: .; cdr3_aa: CSAGSHASNEQFF
v_call: TRBV5-4; clone_size: few; cdr3_aa: CASSLGLAGGQNEQFF
v_call: TRBV5-5; clone_size: few; cdr3_aa: CATRTGLAGGSDTQYF